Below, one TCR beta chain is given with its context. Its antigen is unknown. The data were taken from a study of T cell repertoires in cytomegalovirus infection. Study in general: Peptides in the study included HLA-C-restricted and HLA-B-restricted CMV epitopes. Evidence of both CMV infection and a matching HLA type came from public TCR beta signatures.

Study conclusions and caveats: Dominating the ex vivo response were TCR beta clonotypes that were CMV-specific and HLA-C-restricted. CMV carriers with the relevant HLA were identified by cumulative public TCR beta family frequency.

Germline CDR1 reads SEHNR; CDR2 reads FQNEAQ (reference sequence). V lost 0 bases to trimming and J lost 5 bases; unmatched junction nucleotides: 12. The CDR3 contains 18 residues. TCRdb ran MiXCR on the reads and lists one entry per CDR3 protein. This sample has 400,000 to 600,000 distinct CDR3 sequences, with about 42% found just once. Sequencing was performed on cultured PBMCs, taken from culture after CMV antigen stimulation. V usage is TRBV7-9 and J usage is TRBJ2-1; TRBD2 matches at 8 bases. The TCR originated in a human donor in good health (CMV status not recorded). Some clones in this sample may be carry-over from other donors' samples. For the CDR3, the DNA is TGTGCCAGCAGCTTAGCGGGACTAGACCCCGTGGGTGACAATGAGCAGTTCTTC. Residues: CASSLAGLDPVGDNEQFF.